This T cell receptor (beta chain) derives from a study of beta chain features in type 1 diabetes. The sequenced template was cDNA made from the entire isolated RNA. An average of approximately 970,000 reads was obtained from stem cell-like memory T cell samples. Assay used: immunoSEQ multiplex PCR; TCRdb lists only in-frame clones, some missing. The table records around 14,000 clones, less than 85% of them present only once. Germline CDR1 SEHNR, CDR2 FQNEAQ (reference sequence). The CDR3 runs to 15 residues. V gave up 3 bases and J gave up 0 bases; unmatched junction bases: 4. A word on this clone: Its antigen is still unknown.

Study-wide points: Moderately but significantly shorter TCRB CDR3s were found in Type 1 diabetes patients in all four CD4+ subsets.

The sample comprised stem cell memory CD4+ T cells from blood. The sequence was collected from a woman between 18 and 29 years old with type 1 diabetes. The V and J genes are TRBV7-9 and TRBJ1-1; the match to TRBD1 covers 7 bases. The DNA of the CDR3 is TGTGCCAGCAGCTTCCAGGACAGGCTGAACACTGAAGCTTTCTTT. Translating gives CASSFQDRLNTEAFF.